This TCR beta chain was sequenced in a study of blood T cells in healthy people across ages. Combining a sample-barcoded 5' primer with a J-beta primer mix, a second PCR ran for 7 to 11 cycles. One entry per CDR3 protein results from TCRdb running MiXCR on the 5' RACE reads. The data contain approximately 790,000 distinct CDR3 sequences, about 62% of them singletons. Germline V gene data show CDR1 as MNHEY and CDR2 as SMNVEV (reference sequence). Trimming at V came to 8 bases and at J to 3 bases, leaving 11 bases not matched to a gene. The CDR3 is made up of 16 amino acids. In regard to this clonotype: Its antigen is unidentified.

Findings and caveats of the study: PBMCs were not sorted, which prevented a conclusive comparison of naive versus antigen-experienced cells. Donor CMV status, an unknown factor, possibly confounded changes in expanded clonotypes. Estimates of diversity drawn from one million T cells were considered underestimates. Per million T cells, TCR beta diversity dropped about linearly as age rose.

The receptor's source is a young man in good health. The V call is TRBV27, the J call TRBJ1-1; TRBD1 matches at 11 bases. The sample taken for sequencing was blood. The CDR3 nucleotides are TGTGCCAGCCATTTAGGGACAGGGGGATGGGACACTGAAGCTTTCTTT. Translating gives CASHLGTGGWDTEAFF.